These 27 T cell receptor beta chains were all obtained from the same sample, sequenced in a study of OX40 agonist ivuxolimab in advanced cancers. Here immunoSEQ multiplex PCR was the method, and the copy in TCRdb shows in-frame clones only, minus some. The table lists around 17,000 clones, around 88% of them singletons. Sample: CD4+ or CD8+ T cells sorted from blood, taken in a trial of the OX40 agonist ivuxolimab. These receptors came from an adult with an advanced solid tumor such as melanoma, head and neck, liver or kidney cancer.

The chain has TRBV7-9 and TRBJ2-5, with D uncertain. Germline lookup yields CDR1 SEHNR and CDR2 FQNEAQ (reference sequence). The CDR3 runs 16 residues. Trimming removed 0 bases at V and 3 bases at J, with 14 bases between. This CDR3 is CASSLALKWSKETQYF. As DNA, the CDR3 is TGTGCCAGCAGCTTAGCGCTGAAGTGGTCTAAAGAGACCCAGTACTTC.

This clone has a single count. The chain employs TRBV29-1 and TRBJ2-7, with D maybe TRBD2 (5 bases). Germline CDR1 reads SQVTM; CDR2 reads ANQGSEA. Trimming stripped 6 bases from V and 7 bases from J, with 16 bases between. The CDR3 spans 12 residues. This CDR3 is CSVATGFDEQYF. CDR3 nucleotides: TGCAGCGTGGCTACGGGATTTGATGAGCAGTACTTC.

For the CDR3, the DNA is TGTGCCAGCAGTCCTAGATCGGGGGGAGTGAACACTGAAGCTTTCTTT. Amino acids: CASSPRSGGVNTEAFF. V and J are TRBV27 and TRBJ1-1, with D possibly matching TRBD1 (5 bases). CDR3 length: 16 residues. With 5 bases removed from V and 0 bases from J, the gap between germline ends came to 16 bases. CDR1 MNHEY and CDR2 SMNVEV come from the germline V gene (reference sequence).

V and J are TRBV6-5 and TRBJ2-6; D might be TRBD1 (7 bases). The CDR3 extends over 15 amino acids. V was shortened by 4 bases and J by 4 bases, with 11 bases between the two germline ends. Per the germline V gene, CDR1 is MNHEY and CDR2 is SVGAGI. CDR3 region: CASSSRGAGANVLTF. The CDR3 nucleotides read TGTGCCAGCAGTTCCAGGGGGGCCGGGGCCAACGTCCTGACTTTC.

This clone was recorded only once. This chain links TRBV28 with TRBJ2-7; 12 nucleotides line up with TRBD2. The CDR3 contains 17 residues. V was pared by 4 bases and J by 1 base, with 8 bases of the junction left unmatched. Per the germline V gene, CDR1 is MDHEN and CDR2 is SYDVKM. The CDR3: CASSSRGLAGPSYEQYF. For the CDR3, the DNA is TGTGCCAGCAGTTCCCGGGGACTAGCGGGTCCGTCCTACGAGCAGTACTTC.

The genes are TRBV5-1 and TRBJ2-1, with D possibly matching TRBD2 (7 bases). V lost 5 bases and J lost 4, with 10 bases in between. The CDR3 is 13 amino acids. Germline CDR1 reads SGHRS; CDR2 reads YFSETQ. CDR3 nucleotide sequence: TGCGCCAGCAGTGGGAGGGGGTACAATGAGCAGTTCTTC. Translation: CASSGRGYNEQFF.

The chain carries TRBV11-2 and TRBJ1-3; TRBD1 is a possible D gene (5 bases). Trimming took off 2 bases at V and 9 bases at J, with 14 bases between the two ends. This CDR3 contains 14 residues. Germline lookup yields CDR1 SGHAT and CDR2 FQNNGV. CDR3 sequence (DNA): TGTGCCAGCAGCTTAAACGGGGGTTCGGGCACCATATATTTT. Translating gives CASSLNGGSGTIYF.

This clone was counted between two and nine times. This rearrangement joins TRBV5-1 to TRBJ2-5; D is possibly TRBD2 (6 bases). CDR3 length equals 14 residues. Germline CDR1 is SGHRS and CDR2 is YFSETQ. Trimming took 3 bases from V and 2 from J, leaving 11 bases between them. Written as DNA, the CDR3 is TGCGCCAGCAGCTACCGGGACTCTCAAGAGACCCAGTACTTC. Translating it yields CASSYRDSQETQYF.

The count of this clone is one. The V and J genes are TRBV4-2 and TRBJ2-5, with 9 bases matching TRBD2. CDR3 length equals 16 residues. Losses at the gene ends were 2 bases for V and 4 bases for J; bases not matched to a gene: 8. Germline values: CDR1 LGHNA, CDR2 YNFKEQ. CDR3 amino acids: CASSQRSGSPGETQYF. DNA for the CDR3: TGTGCCAGCAGCCAACGTAGCGGGAGCCCGGGAGAGACCCAGTACTTC.

The rearrangement links TRBV28 to TRBJ2-2; possible D gene TRBD1, 6 bases. The V end lost 8 bases, the J end lost 6 bases, and 10 bases lay between the germline ends. The CDR3 loop spans 12 amino acids. The germline V gene has CDR1 MDHEN and CDR2 SYDVKM. The chain's CDR3 is CASREGAGELFF. The CDR3 bases are TGTGCCAGCCGAGAGGGGGCCGGGGAGCTGTTTTTT. The full variable domain, with the rest looked up from reference TRBV28 and TRBJ2-2, is DVKVTQSSRYLVKRTGEKVFLECVQDMDHENMFWYRQDPGLGLRLIYFSYDVKMKEKGDIPEGYSVSREKKERFSLILESASTNQTSMYLCASREGAGELFFGEGSRLTVL.

The rearrangement joins TRBV11-1 to TRBJ2-1, with 9 bases that match TRBD1. The germline V gene encodes CDR1 SGHAT and CDR2 FQDESV (reference sequence). The CDR3 is made up of 15 amino acids. Germline trimming cut 0 bases from V and 9 bases from J; bases unmatched to any gene: 6. CDR3 protein: CASSLAAGQGGEQFF. For the CDR3, the DNA is TGTGCCAGCAGCTTAGCTGCGGGACAGGGAGGTGAGCAGTTCTTC.

The chain recombines TRBV11-2 with TRBJ2-7; 9 positions agree with TRBD1. The germline V gene encodes CDR1 SGHAT and CDR2 FQNNGV. CDR3 length equals 15 residues. V was pared by 5 bases and J by 2 bases, with 7 bases of the junction left unmatched. The CDR3 reads CASSRTGTGTYEQYF. The CDR3, as DNA: TGTGCCAGCAGCAGAACCGGGACAGGGACCTACGAGCAGTACTTC.

This rearrangement joins TRBV28 to TRBJ2-2, with D possibly matching TRBD1 (6 bases). V lost 5 bases to trimming and J lost 2 bases, with 12 bases between them. Germline lookup yields CDR1 MDHEN and CDR2 SYDVKM. The CDR3 has 15 amino acids. The DNA of the CDR3 is TGTGCCAGCAGTCCCACAGGGTACAACACCGGGGAGCTGTTTTTT. The encoded protein is CASSPTGYNTGELFF.

V is TRBV9 and J is TRBJ1-5, with unresolved D. Germline CDR1 is SGDLS and CDR2 is YYNGEE. V lost 0 bases and J 1 base, leaving 2 bases between the germline ends. This CDR3 spans 13 amino acids. The CDR3 loop reads CASSVGSNQPQHF. CDR3 DNA: TGTGCCAGCAGCGTAGGGAGCAATCAGCCCCAGCATTTT.

This clone was recorded once. The rearrangement joins TRBV7-2 to TRBJ2-2; the D gene is possibly TRBD2 (5 bases). In germline, CDR1 is SGHTA, CDR2 FQGNSA. The V gene lost 5 bases and the J gene lost 4 bases, with 17 bases spanning the gap. The CDR3 length is 16 residues. The CDR3 DNA follows: TGTGCCAGCAGCCCCCTGGGCCAGCGGCCCACCGGGGAGCTGTTTTTT. This encodes CASSPLGQRPTGELFF.

The CDR3 sequence: CASSQDRGKETQYF. CDR3 coding DNA: TGCGCCAGCAGCCAAGATCGTGGGAAAGAGACCCAGTACTTC. The V and J genes are TRBV4-1 and TRBJ2-5, with D unresolved. The germline gives CDR1 MGHRA, CDR2 YSYEKL. V was clipped by 0 bases and J by 3 bases, with 8 bases between them. The CDR3 extends over 14 amino acids.

This chain uses TRBV19 with TRBJ2-1; the D gene is possibly TRBD1 (7 bases). The CDR3 loop spans 16 amino acids. The germline CDR1 and CDR2 sequences are LNHDA and SQIVND (reference sequence). V was cut by 7 bases and J by 0 bases, with 16 bases left in between. The CDR3 is CASNPAGGSSYNEQFF. The CDR3 DNA reads as TGTGCCAGTAACCCGGCAGGGGGGAGCTCCTACAATGAGCAGTTCTTC.

The chain carries TRBV5-4 and TRBJ2-7, with D possibly matching TRBD2 (6 bases). Germline V gene lookup returns CDR1 SGHNT and CDR2 YYREEE (reference sequence). The ends were cut back, 1 base at V and 4 bases at J, with 12 bases in the middle. The CDR3 totals 14 residues. The CDR3 nucleotides read TGTGCCAGCAGCTTGCAGGGAGGTACTTACGAGCAGTACTTC. It codes for CASSLQGGTYEQYF.

This clone was seen only a few times. The rearrangement uses TRBV2 and TRBJ2-2; D not certain. Germline-derived CDR1 and CDR2 are SNHLY and FYNNEI. The CDR3 totals 13 residues. The germline V and J ends were trimmed by 4 bases and 5 bases, with 8 bases remaining between them. CDR3 in amino acids: CASSGETTGELFF. The CDR3 nucleotides are TGTGCCAGCAGTGGAGAAACAACCGGGGAGCTGTTTTTT.

This clone was recorded once. The chain uses TRBV15 and TRBJ2-4; TRBD2 agrees at 13 bases. CDR3 size: 17 residues. The germline gives CDR1 LNHNV, CDR2 YYDKDF (reference sequence). Unmatched junction bases numbered 5, after V lost 5 bases and J lost 1 base. The CDR3 nucleotides read TGTGCCACCAGCGGGGAACTAGCGGGAGGGGCCAAAAACATTCAGTACTTC. Translated: CATSGELAGGAKNIQYF.

The chain uses TRBV4-3 and TRBJ2-4; 7 bases align to TRBD1. Trimming removed 5 bases from V and 3 bases from J; junction bases left unmatched: 4. Germline-derived CDR1 and CDR2 are LGHNA and YSLEER. The CDR3 is 14 amino acids. The CDR3 bases are TGCGCCAGCAGCGCCCGGGACAGCAAAAACATTCAGTACTTC. This encodes CASSARDSKNIQYF.

The rearrangement joins TRBV5-1 to TRBJ1-1, with TRBD1 as a possible D gene (5 bases). V lost 4 bases, J lost 3 bases, and 16 bases lay in between. CDR3 length: 15 amino acids. The germline V gene encodes CDR1 SGHRS and CDR2 YFSETQ. The CDR3 loop is CASSPGGAKDTEAFF. The CDR3 nucleotides read TGCGCCAGCAGCCCCGGTGGGGCTAAGGACACTGAAGCTTTCTTT.

This clone was detected only once. The gene calls are TRBV2 and TRBJ2-1; 10 bases are a match to TRBD2. With 7 bases clipped from V and 7 bases from J, the junction kept 10 bases outside the gene matches. The CDR3 runs to 15 residues. Germline assignment: CDR1 SNHLY and CDR2 FYNNEI. The CDR3 here is CASMHSSGSYNEQFF. In DNA form, the CDR3 reads TGTGCCAGCATGCATTCTAGCGGGAGTTATAATGAGCAGTTCTTC.

The chain links TRBV5-1 to TRBJ2-2; tentative D call: TRBD1 (5 bases). Trimming cost V 3 bases and J 6 bases, with 15 bases left between them. Per germline, CDR1 SGHRS and CDR2 YFSETQ. The length of the CDR3 is 15 residues. The CDR3 coding sequence is TGCGCCAGCAGCTATAGGCAGGGTGAAGCCGGGGAGCTGTTTTTT. It is translated as CASSYRQGEAGELFF.

The chain recombines TRBV7-7 with TRBJ1-6; D is possibly TRBD1 (5 bases). The CDR3 has 16 amino acids. Trimming shortened V by 3 bases and J by 7 bases, and 16 bases separated the two germline ends. Germline V CDR1 and CDR2: SSHAT, FNYEAQ (reference sequence). The CDR3 DNA reads TGTGCCAGCAGCTTTAAGGGGACTGTCCTGAATTCACCCCTCCACTTT. As protein: CASSFKGTVLNSPLHF.

The CDR3 region is CASSGMSDRTHQPQHF. CDR3 DNA sequence: TGTGCCAGTAGTGGAATGTCGGACAGGACGCATCAGCCCCAGCATTTT. This chain uses TRBV19 with TRBJ1-5; TRBD1 matches at 7 bases. The length of the CDR3 is 16 residues. The germline V gene has CDR1 LNHDA and CDR2 SQIVND (reference sequence). The trim removed 5 bases at V and 5 bases at J, leaving 12 bases unmatched.

The rearrangement uses TRBV7-3 and TRBJ1-4; no clear D. Trimming took off 3 bases at V and 8 bases at J, with 10 bases between the two ends. Per the germline V gene, CDR1 is SGHTA and CDR2 is FQGTGA. The CDR3 has 13 amino acids. CDR3 in DNA: TGTGCCAGCAGCTTCGGCCCGGGAGAAAAACTGTTTTTT. This translates into CASSFGPGEKLFF.